This TCR beta chain derives from a study of T cells after yellow fever vaccination (dated by TCRdb to between 2019 and 2020). For the wider study: Libraries from fractions with low cell numbers were prepared with the SMART-Seq v4 Ultra Low Input RNA kit. To follow T-cell clones before and after both primary and booster YFV17D yellow fever vaccination, bulk TCR alpha and beta repertoires underwent longitudinal sequencing. Blood was collected at multiple timepoints before and after primary and secondary immunization, and bulk PBMC replicates and cell subsets were isolated. Two healthy male donors, one aged 18 to 30 and one aged 30 to 40 years, were included in the cohort.

The research as a whole found: Only a couple of donors were included in the study, so the extent to which the findings can be generalized is limited. Because abundant contaminating clonotypes from the bulk population could be contained in FACS-sorted repertoires, computational filtering was required. Most clones expanded after primary vaccination were re-detected after the booster (about 96% of CD4 and approximately 89% of CD8), suggesting broad memory maintenance. A small share of clonotypes occurred in both CD4 and CD8 compartments, likely arising from convergent recombination. The secondary T-cell response was weaker than the primary response but faster, peaking on day 5 instead of day 15.

V is clipped by 0 bases and J by 4 bases, and the sequence between their germline boundaries is 18 bases long. The CDR3 covers 17 residues, taking in both the cysteine and the phenylalanine. Only the CDR3 region is kept as DNA, spanning 51 bases read in frame from base 1. In the germline V gene, CDR1 corresponds to SGHVS and CDR2 to FNYEAQ. As regards this clonotype: No cognate antigen has been identified for it. Nothing much larger sits one base from this clone, and base qualities are not available.

Read against the paper, the sample's treatment or condition label means: live attenuated yellow fever vaccine strain. At every blood-draw timepoint, two biological replicates of bulk PBMCs were collected. A standard Ficoll-Paque protocol was used to isolate PBMCs from peripheral blood. RNA was extracted with TriZol from bulk PBMCs, CD4 and CD8 fractions, and dextramer-positive and dextramer-negative fractions. TCR cDNA was made using 5'RACE template switching, a step that added a universal primer site and unique molecular identifiers. cDNA synthesis was primed from both the TCR alpha and TCR beta constant segments. Libraries were amplified in two PCR steps, with sample barcodes and sequencing adapters added in the second step. Sequencing of libraries was done on Illumina HiSeq 2500 (2x100 bp) or NovaSeq (2x150 bp). Concerning the study's data processing: MIGEC handled demultiplexing of reads and collapsing into UMI consensus sequences, while MiXCR performed V(D)J alignment. Using edgeR on replicate PBMC samples, clonotypes were called vaccine-responding if FDR was below 0.01 and the log2 fold change was above 5 up to day 15. CD4 or CD8 identity was assigned to each bulk clonotype according to whether the clonotype was present at higher abundance in the sequenced CD4 repertoire or the sequenced CD8 repertoire. The raw public reads went through TCRdb reprocessing: fastp at Q25, MiXCR clone calling, in-frame beta chains kept. Identical CDR3 proteins give one entry, which carries the most common genes and DNA. The V and J calls reflect TCRdb's pipeline rather than the authors' work. This sample gives hundreds of thousands of distinct CDR3 sequences in total; roughly an eighth of them show up just once. In total, the top ten clones hold more than 13% of the sample.

The receptor's source is a man between 25 and 39 years old who received the YFV17D yellow fever vaccine. Recombination connected TRBV7-6 to TRBJ2-5; a weak D assignment points to TRBD1 (5 bases agree). The specimen was PBMCs, collected on the day of the yellow fever booster vaccination. CDR3 region: CASSLAPVGAVSETQYF. The nucleotide sequence reads as follows: TGTGCCAGCAGCTTAGCTCCGGTAGGGGCAGTTTCAGAGACCCAGTACTTC.